The source of this T cell receptor beta chain is a study of technical replicates of blood from several donors. Between the trimmed V and J ends, which lost 5 bases and 4 bases, there was a span of 8 bases. There are 12 residues in the CDR3. Germline CDR1 reads MDHEN; CDR2 reads SYDVKM. Libraries were prepared by immunoSEQ multiplex PCR; TCRdb keeps only in-frame clonotypes and omits some of them. The sample shows roughly 70,000 clones, roughly 94% of them seen only once. The source of this sequence is a human donor in good health. The sequenced sample was T cells isolated from PBMCs. The rearrangement uses TRBV28 and TRBJ1-2; tentatively, D is TRBD1 (5 bases). The CDR3 sequence: CASSTQGYGYTF. The CDR3 DNA reads TGTGCCAGCAGTACGCAGGGCTATGGCTACACCTTC.